One and the same sample provided the 3 T cell receptor beta chains below, sequenced in a study of T cell responses to AZD1222 COVID-19 vaccine. Libraries were prepared by immunoSEQ multiplex PCR; TCRdb keeps only in-frame clonotypes and omits some of them. The data show about 150,000 clones, roughly 92% seen once. Source: peripheral blood, taken on day 0 of AZD1222 vaccination. The receptors were sampled from an adult in good health.

The J gene is TRBJ2-1, the V gene TRBV12-5, with TRBD2 as a possible D gene (6 bases). Germline assignment: CDR1 LGHNT and CDR2 FRNRAP. V gave up 8 bases and J gave up 11 bases, with 10 bases separating them. CDR3 size: 10 residues. In nucleotides, the CDR3 is TGTGCTAGTTGGGGCGGGAAGCAGTTCTTC. Amino acid sequence: CASWGGKQFF.

The chain links TRBV5-1 to TRBJ2-3; 9 nucleotides align to TRBD1. The germline gives CDR1 SGHRS, CDR2 YFSETQ. The CDR3 sequence is 19 residues long. Trimming at V came to 6 bases and at J to 3 bases, leaving 20 bases not matched to a gene. This CDR3 is CASTPVIPLGQGLTDTQYF. In nucleotides, the CDR3 is TGCGCCAGCACTCCCGTAATTCCGTTGGGACAGGGCTTGACAGATACGCAGTATTTT.

V is TRBV7-8 and J is TRBJ1-1, with 8 bases matching TRBD1. CDR1 is SGHVS, CDR2 FQNEAQ, per germline. The ends lost 1 base at V and 3 bases at J; junction bases unmatched: 19. The CDR3 has 20 amino acids. Written as DNA, the CDR3 is TGTGCCAGCAGCTTAGGACCCACAGGGGGACCCCACAATGGGGACACTGAAGCTTTCTTT. Protein sequence: CASSLGPTGGPHNGDTEAFF.